The sequence of this T cell receptor (beta chain) was determined in a study of Tregs in tolerant kidney transplant recipients. The wider study: Mixed chimerism was transient after nonmyeloablative marrow transplants from related graft donors. Study observations and caveats: Findings come from small patient numbers and require larger validation. For some patients, primers changed over time, blocking nucleotide-level comparison.

Method: immunoSEQ multiplex PCR; TCRdb's copy keeps in-frame clones and lacks some. The table has about 94,000 clones, 93% seen once. As for this clone: Its antigen is still unknown.

CDR1 LGHNA and CDR2 YSLEER come from the germline V gene. V was cut by 1 base and J by 0 bases, with 9 bases left in between. The CDR3 extends over 15 amino acids. Specimen: CD4+ T cells from blood, collected before the transplant. V usage is TRBV4-3 and J usage is TRBJ1-2, with D maybe TRBD1 (5 bases). This sequence was found in a human donor who received a combined kidney and bone marrow transplant. The CDR3 DNA is TGCGCCAGCAGCCAAGTCGGGACTTCTAACTATGGCTACACCTTC. Amino acids: CASSQVGTSNYGYTF.